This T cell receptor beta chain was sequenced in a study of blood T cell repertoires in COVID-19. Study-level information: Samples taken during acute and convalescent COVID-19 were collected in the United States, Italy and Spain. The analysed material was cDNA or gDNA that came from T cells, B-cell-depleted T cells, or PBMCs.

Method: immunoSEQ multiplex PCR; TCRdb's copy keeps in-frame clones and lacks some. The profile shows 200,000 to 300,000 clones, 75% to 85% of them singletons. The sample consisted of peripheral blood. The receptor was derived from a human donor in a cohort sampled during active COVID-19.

The CDR3 bases are TGTGCCAGCAGTCCAACTAGCGGGAGAGGTACGCAGTATTTT. Translation gives CASSPTSGRGTQYF. The V gene is TRBV27, the J gene TRBJ2-3, with TRBD2 identical over 11 bases. With 5 bases clipped from V and 8 bases from J, the junction kept 6 bases outside the gene matches. The length of the CDR3 is 14 residues. Germline V gene sequence: CDR1 MNHEY, CDR2 SMNVEV (reference sequence).